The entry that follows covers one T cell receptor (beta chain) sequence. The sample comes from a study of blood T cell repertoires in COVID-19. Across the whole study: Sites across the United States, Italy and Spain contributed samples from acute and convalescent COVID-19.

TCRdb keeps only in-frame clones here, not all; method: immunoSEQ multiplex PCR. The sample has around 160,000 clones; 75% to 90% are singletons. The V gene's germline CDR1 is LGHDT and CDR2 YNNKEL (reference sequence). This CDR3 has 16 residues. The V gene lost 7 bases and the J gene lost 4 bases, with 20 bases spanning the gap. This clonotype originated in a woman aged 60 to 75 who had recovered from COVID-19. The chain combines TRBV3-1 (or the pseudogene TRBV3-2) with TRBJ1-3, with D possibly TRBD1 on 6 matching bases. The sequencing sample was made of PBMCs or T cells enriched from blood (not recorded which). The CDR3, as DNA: TGTGCCAGCACCACCGGGGGGCAGATACCCGGAAACACCATATATTTT. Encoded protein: CASTTGGQIPGNTIYF.